This note documents a single TCR beta chain sequence. This specimen belongs to a study of blood T cell repertoires in COVID-19. Study-wide background: Sources were T cells, B-cell-depleted T cells, or PBMCs; the material itself was cDNA or gDNA.

This CDR3 is built from 16 residues. CDR1 SEHNR and CDR2 FQNEAQ come from the germline V gene (reference sequence). With V trimmed by 5 bases and J by 5 bases, 12 bases remained unmatched. Participant age was roughly 18 to 89 years, and participants resided in around 24 US areas. Sequencing used immunoSEQ multiplex PCR; TCRdb keeps in-frame clones, though not all of them. Of 250,000 to 350,000 clones detected, 70% to 90% appear once; the ten largest clones hold 5.5% to 7%. This TCR derives from a woman aged 25-40 years who had recovered from COVID-19. Specimen: PBMCs or T cells enriched from blood (not recorded which). The chain is built from TRBV7-9 and TRBJ1-1; TRBD1 aligns across 9 bases. Here the CDR3 DNA reads TGTGCCAGCAGCGCCAAGACAGGGGGGATTGGGACTGAAGCTTTCTTT. This codes for CASSAKTGGIGTEAFF.